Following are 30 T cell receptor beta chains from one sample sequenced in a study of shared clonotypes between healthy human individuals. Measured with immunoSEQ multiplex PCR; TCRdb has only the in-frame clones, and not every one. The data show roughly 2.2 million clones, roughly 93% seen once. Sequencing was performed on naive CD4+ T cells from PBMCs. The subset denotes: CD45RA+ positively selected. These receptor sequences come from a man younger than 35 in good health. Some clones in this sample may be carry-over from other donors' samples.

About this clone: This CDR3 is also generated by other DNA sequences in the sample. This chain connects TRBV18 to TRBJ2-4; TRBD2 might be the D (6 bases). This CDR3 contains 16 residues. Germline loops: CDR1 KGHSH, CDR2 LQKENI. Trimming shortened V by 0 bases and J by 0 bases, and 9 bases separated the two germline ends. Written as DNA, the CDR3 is TGTGCCAGCTCACCACCGGAGGGCCTAGCCAAAAACATTCAGTACTTC. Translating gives CASSPPEGLAKNIQYF. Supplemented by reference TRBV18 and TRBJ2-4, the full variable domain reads NAGVMQNPRHLVRRRGQEARLRCSPMKGHSHVYWYRQLPEEGLKFMVYLQKENIIDESGMPKERFSAEFPKEGPSILRIQQVVRGDSAAYFCASSPPEGLAKNIQYFGAGTRLSVL.

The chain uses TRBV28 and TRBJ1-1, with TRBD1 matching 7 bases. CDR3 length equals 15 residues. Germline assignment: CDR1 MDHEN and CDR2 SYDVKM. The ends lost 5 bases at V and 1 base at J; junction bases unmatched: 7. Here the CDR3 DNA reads TGTGCCAGCAGTGCCGAAGGGGGCGCGAACACTGAAGCTTTCTTT. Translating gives CASSAEGGANTEAFF.

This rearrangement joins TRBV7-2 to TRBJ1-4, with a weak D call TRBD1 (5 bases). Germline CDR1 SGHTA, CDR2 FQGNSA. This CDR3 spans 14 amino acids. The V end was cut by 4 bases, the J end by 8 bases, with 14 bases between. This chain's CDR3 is CASSSWQGGEKLFF. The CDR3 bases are TGTGCCAGCAGCTCGTGGCAGGGAGGGGAAAAACTGTTTTTT.

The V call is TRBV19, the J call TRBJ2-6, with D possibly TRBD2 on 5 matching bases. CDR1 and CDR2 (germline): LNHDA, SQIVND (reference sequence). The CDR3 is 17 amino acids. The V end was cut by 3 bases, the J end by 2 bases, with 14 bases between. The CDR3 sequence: CASSIGLTRAGANVLTF. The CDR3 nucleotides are TGTGCCAGTAGTATTGGCCTTACTAGAGCTGGGGCCAACGTCCTGACTTTC.

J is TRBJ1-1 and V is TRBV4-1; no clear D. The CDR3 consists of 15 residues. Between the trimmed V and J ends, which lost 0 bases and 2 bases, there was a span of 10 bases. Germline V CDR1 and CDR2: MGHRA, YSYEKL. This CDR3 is CASSQDLWGNTEAFF. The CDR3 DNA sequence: TGCGCCAGCAGCCAAGATCTCTGGGGAAACACTGAAGCTTTCTTT.

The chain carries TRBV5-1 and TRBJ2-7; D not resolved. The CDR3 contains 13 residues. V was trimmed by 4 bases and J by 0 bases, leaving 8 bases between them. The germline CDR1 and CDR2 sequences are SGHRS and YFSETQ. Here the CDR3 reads CASSSPDSYEQYF. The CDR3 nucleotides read TGCGCCAGCAGCAGCCCTGACTCCTACGAGCAGTACTTC.

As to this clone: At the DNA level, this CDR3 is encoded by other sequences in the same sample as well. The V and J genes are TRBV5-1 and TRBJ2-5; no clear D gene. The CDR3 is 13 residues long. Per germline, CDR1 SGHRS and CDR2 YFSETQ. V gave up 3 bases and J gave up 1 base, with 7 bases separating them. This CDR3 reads CASSSTVQETQYF. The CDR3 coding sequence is TGCGCCAGCAGCTCGACGGTCCAAGAGACCCAGTACTTC.

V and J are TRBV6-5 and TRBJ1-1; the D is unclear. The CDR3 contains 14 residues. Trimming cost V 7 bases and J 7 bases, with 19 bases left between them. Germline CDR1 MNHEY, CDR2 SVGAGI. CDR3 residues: CASKVLEAPNEAFF. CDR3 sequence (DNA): TGTGCCAGCAAGGTCTTGGAGGCGCCCAATGAAGCTTTCTTT.

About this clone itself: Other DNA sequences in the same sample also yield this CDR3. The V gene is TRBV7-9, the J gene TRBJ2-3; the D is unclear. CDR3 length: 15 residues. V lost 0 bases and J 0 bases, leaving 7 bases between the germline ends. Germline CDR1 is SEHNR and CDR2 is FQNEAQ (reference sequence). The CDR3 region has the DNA TGTGCCAGCAGCTTAGCACGGCCTAGCACAGATACGCAGTATTTT. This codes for CASSLARPSTDTQYF. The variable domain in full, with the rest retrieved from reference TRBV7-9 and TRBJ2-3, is DTGVSQNPRHKITKRGQNVTFRCDPISEHNRLYWYRQTLGQGPEFLTYFQNEAQLEKSRLLSDRFSAERPKGSFSTLEIQRTEQGDSAMYLCASSLARPSTDTQYFGPGTRLTVL.

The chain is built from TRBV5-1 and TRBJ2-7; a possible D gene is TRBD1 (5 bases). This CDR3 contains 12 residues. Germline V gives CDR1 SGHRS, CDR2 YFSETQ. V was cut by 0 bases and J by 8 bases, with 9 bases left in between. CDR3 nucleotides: TGCGCCAGCAGCTTGGTACCAGGGCAGCAGTACTTC. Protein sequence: CASSLVPGQQYF.

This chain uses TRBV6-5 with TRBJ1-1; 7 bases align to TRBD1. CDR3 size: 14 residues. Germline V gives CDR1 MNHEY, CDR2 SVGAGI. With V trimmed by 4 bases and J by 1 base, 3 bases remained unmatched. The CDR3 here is CASSFNRGNTEAFF. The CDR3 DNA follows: TGTGCCAGCAGTTTTAACAGGGGGAACACTGAAGCTTTCTTT.

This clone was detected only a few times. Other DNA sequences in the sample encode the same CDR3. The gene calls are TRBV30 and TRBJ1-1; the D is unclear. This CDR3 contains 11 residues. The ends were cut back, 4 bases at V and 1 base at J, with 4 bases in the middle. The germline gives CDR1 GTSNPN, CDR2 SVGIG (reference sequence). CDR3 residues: CAWTRNTEAFF. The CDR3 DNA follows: TGTGCCTGGACTAGGAACACTGAAGCTTTCTTT.

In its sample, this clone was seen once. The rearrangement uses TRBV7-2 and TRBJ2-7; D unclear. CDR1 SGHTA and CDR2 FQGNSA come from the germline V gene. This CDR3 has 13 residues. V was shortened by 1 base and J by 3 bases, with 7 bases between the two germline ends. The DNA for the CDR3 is TGTGCCAGCAGCTTAGGTCGGCTCTACGAGCAGTACTTC. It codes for CASSLGRLYEQYF.

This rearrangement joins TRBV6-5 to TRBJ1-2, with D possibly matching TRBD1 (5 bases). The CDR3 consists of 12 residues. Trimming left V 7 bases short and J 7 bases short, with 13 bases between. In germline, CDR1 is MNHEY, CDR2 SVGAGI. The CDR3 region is CASTPPRGGYTF. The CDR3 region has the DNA TGTGCCAGCACCCCCCCTAGGGGTGGCTACACCTTC.

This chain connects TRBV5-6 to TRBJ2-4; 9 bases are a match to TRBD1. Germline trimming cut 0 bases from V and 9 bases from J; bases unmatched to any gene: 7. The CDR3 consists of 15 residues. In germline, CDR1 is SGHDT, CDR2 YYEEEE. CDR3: CASSLAVGTGFIQYF. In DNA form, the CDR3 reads TGTGCCAGCAGCTTGGCCGTCGGGACAGGGTTCATTCAGTACTTC.

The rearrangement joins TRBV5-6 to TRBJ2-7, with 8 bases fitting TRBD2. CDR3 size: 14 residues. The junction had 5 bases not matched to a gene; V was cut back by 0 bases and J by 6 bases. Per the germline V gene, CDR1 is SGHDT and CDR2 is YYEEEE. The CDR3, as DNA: TGTGCCAGCAGCTTGGCGGGAGGGCCGCCCGAGCAGTACTTC. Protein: CASSLAGGPPEQYF. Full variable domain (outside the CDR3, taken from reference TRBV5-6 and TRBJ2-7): DAGVTQSPTHLIKTRGQQVTLRCSPKSGHDTVSWYQQALGQGPQFIFQYYEEEERQRGNFPDRFSGHQFPNYSSELNVNALLLGDSALYLCASSLAGGPPEQYFGPGTRLTVT.

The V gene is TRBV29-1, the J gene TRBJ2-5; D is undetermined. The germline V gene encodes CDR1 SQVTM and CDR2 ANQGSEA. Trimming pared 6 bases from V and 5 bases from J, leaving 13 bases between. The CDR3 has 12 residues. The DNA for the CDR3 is TGCAGCGTACAGCAATCCTCCGAGACCCAGTACTTC. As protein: CSVQQSSETQYF.

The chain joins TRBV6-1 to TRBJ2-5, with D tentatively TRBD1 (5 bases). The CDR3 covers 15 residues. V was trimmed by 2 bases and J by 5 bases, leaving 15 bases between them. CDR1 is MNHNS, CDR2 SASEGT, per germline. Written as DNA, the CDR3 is TGTGCCAGCAGTGAAAGGGGCCGTAACTCGGAGACCCAGTACTTC. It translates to CASSERGRNSETQYF.

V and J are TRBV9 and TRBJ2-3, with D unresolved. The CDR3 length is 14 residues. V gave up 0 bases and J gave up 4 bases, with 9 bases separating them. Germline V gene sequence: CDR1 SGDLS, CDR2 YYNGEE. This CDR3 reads CASSVVSTSDTQYF. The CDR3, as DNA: TGTGCCAGCAGCGTAGTTTCCACTTCAGATACGCAGTATTTT.

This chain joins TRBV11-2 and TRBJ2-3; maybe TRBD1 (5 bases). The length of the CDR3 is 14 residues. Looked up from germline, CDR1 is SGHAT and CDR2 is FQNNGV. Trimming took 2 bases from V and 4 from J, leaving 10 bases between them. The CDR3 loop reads CASSLILGPDTQYF. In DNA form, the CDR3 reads TGTGCCAGCAGCTTAATTCTGGGGCCAGATACGCAGTATTTT.

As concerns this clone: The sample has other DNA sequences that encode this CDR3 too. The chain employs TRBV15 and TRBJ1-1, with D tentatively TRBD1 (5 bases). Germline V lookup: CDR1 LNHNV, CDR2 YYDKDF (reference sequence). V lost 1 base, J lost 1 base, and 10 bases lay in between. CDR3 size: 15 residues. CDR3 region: CATSRGGEGNTEAFF. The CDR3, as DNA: TGTGCCACCAGCAGAGGAGGGGAAGGGAACACTGAAGCTTTCTTT.

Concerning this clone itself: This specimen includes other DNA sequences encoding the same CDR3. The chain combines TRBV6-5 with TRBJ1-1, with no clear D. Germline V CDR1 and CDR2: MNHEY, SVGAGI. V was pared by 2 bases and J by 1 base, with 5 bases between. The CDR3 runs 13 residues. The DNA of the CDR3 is TGTGCCAGCAGTTACCGGCAGAACACTGAAGCTTTCTTT. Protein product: CASSYRQNTEAFF.

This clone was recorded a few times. In nucleotides, the CDR3 is TGTGCCAGCAGCGGGCCGGGACAGGGGTTGTACGAGCAGTACTTC. Translation: CASSGPGQGLYEQYF. The genes are TRBV5-4 and TRBJ2-7; 10 bases are a match to TRBD1. The germline gives CDR1 SGHNT, CDR2 YYREEE (reference sequence). This CDR3 region has 15 residues. V shed 4 bases and J 4 bases; nucleotides not matched to a gene: 8.

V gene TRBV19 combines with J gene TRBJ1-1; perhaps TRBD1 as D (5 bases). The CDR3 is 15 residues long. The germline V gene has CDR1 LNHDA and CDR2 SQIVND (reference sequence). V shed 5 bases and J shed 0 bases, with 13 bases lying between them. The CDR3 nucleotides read TGTGCCAGTAGTCTCCAGGGACTTCTGAACACTGAAGCTTTCTTT. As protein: CASSLQGLLNTEAFF.

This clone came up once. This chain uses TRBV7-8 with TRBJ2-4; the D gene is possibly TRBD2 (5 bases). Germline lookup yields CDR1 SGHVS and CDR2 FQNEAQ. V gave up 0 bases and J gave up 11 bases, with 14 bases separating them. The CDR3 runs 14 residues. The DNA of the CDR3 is TGTGCCAGCAGCTTAGCGAACCCCGACGGGGTTCAGTACTTC. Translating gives CASSLANPDGVQYF.

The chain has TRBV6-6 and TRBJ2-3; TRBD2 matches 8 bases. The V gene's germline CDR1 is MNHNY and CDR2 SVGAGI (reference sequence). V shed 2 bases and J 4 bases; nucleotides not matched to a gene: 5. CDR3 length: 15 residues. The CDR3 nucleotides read TGTGCCAGCAGTTACGGGGCGGGAGGTTCAGATACGCAGTATTTT. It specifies CASSYGAGGSDTQYF.

The CDR3 loop is CASRPGTGLGDTQYF. The CDR3 nucleotides read TGTGCCAGTAGACCCGGGACAGGGTTAGGAGATACGCAGTATTTT. The V gene is TRBV19, the J gene TRBJ2-3; the match to TRBD1 covers 9 bases. The germline V gene encodes CDR1 LNHDA and CDR2 SQIVND (reference sequence). This CDR3 has 15 residues. The V and J ends lost 6 bases and 5 bases, in that order; junction bases with no gene match: 9.

The CDR3 is CASSFRLAGVGELFF. Written as DNA, the CDR3 is TGTGCCAGCAGTTTTAGGCTAGCGGGAGTCGGGGAGCTGTTTTTT. This chain connects TRBV28 to TRBJ2-2; TRBD2 matches at 10 bases. Germline CDR1 and CDR2: MDHEN and SYDVKM. The ends lost 3 bases at V and 7 bases at J; junction bases unmatched: 5. The CDR3 totals 15 residues.

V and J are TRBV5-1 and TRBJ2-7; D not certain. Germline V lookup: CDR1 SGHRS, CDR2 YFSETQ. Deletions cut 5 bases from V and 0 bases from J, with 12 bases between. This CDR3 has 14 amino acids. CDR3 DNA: TGCGCCAGCAGGGGCATACTTAGCTCCTACGAGCAGTACTTC. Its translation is CASRGILSSYEQYF.

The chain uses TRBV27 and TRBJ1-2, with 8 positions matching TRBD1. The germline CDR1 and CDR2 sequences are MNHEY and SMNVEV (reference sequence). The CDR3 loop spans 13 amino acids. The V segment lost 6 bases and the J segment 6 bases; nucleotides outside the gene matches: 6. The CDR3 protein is CASSRQGTHGYTF. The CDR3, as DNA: TGTGCCAGCAGCCGACAGGGGACCCATGGCTACACCTTC.